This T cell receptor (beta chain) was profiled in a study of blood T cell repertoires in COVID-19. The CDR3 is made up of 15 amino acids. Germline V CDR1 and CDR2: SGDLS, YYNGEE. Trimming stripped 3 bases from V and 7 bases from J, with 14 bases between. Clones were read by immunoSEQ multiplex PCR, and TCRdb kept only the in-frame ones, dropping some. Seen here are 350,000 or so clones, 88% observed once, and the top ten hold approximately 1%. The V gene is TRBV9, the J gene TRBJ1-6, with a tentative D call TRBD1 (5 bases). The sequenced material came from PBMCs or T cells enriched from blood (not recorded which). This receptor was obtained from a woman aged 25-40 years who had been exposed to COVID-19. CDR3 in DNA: TGTGCCAGCAGCGGACAGCTTGGGTCGAATTCACCCCTCCACTTT. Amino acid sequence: CASSGQLGSNSPLHF.